This T cell receptor beta chain appears in the sequencing data of a study of T-cell reconstitution after alpha-beta-depleted transplantation in children. This clonotype was seen repeatedly, ten times or more. Antigen unknown. V was cut by 3 bases and J by 6 bases, with 15 bases left in between. Germline CDR1 is SEHNR and CDR2 is FQNEAQ (reference sequence). CDR3 size: 14 residues. General study findings and limits: There were reportedly several hundred expanded graft clones from which alpha-beta T cells came about two months after transplant. Surviving recipient T cells and thymic progenitors accounted for the high day-60 TCRbeta diversity observed in some patients. Fresh T-cell production supplied most of the T-cell counts and diversity seen one year after transplant.

Preparation of the TCRbeta library was carried out with unique molecular identifiers. MiXCR, run by TCRdb on the PCR reads, gives a single entry per CDR3 protein. This table has around 300,000 distinct CDR3 sequences, around 10% appearing once. The source material was PBMCs, sampled before TCRalphabeta/CD19-depleted stem cell transplant. The receptor was isolated from a boy younger than two with acute myeloid leukemia, due to receive a stem cell transplant. The genes are TRBV7-9 and TRBJ2-7, with a weak D call TRBD1 (6 bases). CDR3 coding DNA: TGTGCCAGCAGCTTTAGTCAGGGGTGGGCCGAGCAGTACTTC. It codes for CASSFSQGWAEQYF.